The clone carrying this TCR beta chain was observed a handful of times. Repertoires were generated with immunoSEQ multiplex PCR, while TCRdb's copy carries only in-frame clones and drops some. This sample yields tens of thousands of clones, of which 60% to 80% are seen a single time; approximately 3.3% belongs to the top ten. Trimming removed 3 bases from V and 0 bases from J, with 12 bases in between. The CDR3 contains 15 residues. The germline gives CDR1 MDHEN, CDR2 SYDVKM. The record originates from a study of PD-L1 blockade in urothelial cancer. Study-level information: Patients with male sex and bladder-origin urothelial cancer accounted for about 85% of the roughly 30 enrolled.

Per patient, between 1 and 8 samples were collected at pretreatment and on-treatment time points. The chain links TRBV28 to TRBJ2-7; D is perhaps TRBD1 (5 bases). The sequence was obtained from a man aged 65 to 79 with urothelial cancer. The sample was PBMCs, taken around atezolizumab (anti-PD-L1) treatment. CDR3 residues: CASSLSGISSYEQYF. CDR3 coding DNA: TGTGCCAGCAGTTTGTCAGGGATCAGCTCCTACGAGCAGTACTTC. The full variable domain, completed using reference TRBV28 and TRBJ2-7, is DVKVTQSSRYLVKRTGEKVFLECVQDMDHENMFWYRQDPGLGLRLIYFSYDVKMKEKGDIPEGYSVSREKKERFSLILESASTNQTSMYLCASSLSGISSYEQYFGPGTRLTVT.